This record concerns one T cell receptor beta chain sequence. Its antigen is still unknown. These data belong to a study of Tregs in tolerant kidney transplant recipients. Points from the study as a whole: This study did not directly address biological reproducibility.

Recipients received nonmyeloablative bone marrow transplants from related graft donors, with transient mixed chimerism. This CDR3 has 17 residues. Germline CDR1 reads LNHDA; CDR2 reads SQIVND (reference sequence). V dropped 6 bases and J dropped 0; count of bases not matched to a gene: 13. The protocol was immunoSEQ multiplex PCR, while the TCRdb copy is restricted to in-frame clones and leaves out a portion. The data contain around 86,000 clones, about 91% of them singletons. The sequence derives from a human patient who received a combined kidney and bone marrow transplant. Some T cells may originate from the graft donor. Sequencing was performed on CD4+ T cells from blood (PBMCs), taken 24 months after the transplant. This sequence joins TRBV19 and TRBJ2-7, with TRBD1 matching over 8 bases. The CDR3 region is CASSRGRTGSRSYEQYF. The CDR3 DNA is TGTGCCAGTAGCAGGGGCCGGACAGGGAGTCGCTCCTACGAGCAGTACTTC.